What follows are 9 T cell receptor beta chains derived from one specimen sequenced in a study of cytomegalovirus exposure and HLA in healthy donors. 13 Jbeta primers and 60 Vbeta primers were used for the PCR. Some clones are missing from TCRdb's copy, which holds only in-frame ones; the method was immunoSEQ multiplex PCR. Found here are roughly 190,000 clones; the top ten clones hold approximately 0.8%. The sequencing sample was made of PBMCs. The source of these receptors is a woman between 18 and 29 years old in good health and CMV-seropositive.

The chain has TRBV5-1 and TRBJ2-5, with D possibly TRBD2 on 5 matching bases. With 0 bases removed from V and 3 bases from J, the gap between germline ends came to 9 bases. This CDR3 is 14 amino acids long. Germline assignment: CDR1 SGHRS and CDR2 YFSETQ. For the CDR3, the DNA is TGCGCCAGCAGCTTGGTCGCCGGGGAAGAGACCCAGTACTTC. Residues: CASSLVAGEETQYF. The variable domain in full, with the rest retrieved from reference TRBV5-1 and TRBJ2-5, is KAGVTQTPRYLIKTRGQQVTLSCSPISGHRSVSWYQQTPGQGLQFLFEYFSETQRNKGNFPGRFSGRQFSNSRSEMNVSTLELGDSALYLCASSLVAGEETQYFGPGTRLLVL.

The chain carries TRBV7-2 and TRBJ1-4; D remains unclear. Trimming left V 5 bases short and J 1 base short, with 5 bases between. Germline V gene lookup returns CDR1 SGHTA and CDR2 FQGNSA. CDR3 size: 13 residues. CDR3 DNA sequence: TGTGCCAGCAGCGCGAGAACTAATGAAAAACTGTTTTTT. The encoded protein is CASSARTNEKLFF.

CDR3 loop: CSTENYGYTF. The CDR3 coding sequence is TGCAGCACCGAGAACTATGGCTACACCTTC. J is TRBJ1-2 and V is TRBV29-1; unclear D gene. The germline V gene has CDR1 SQVTM and CDR2 ANQGSEA. The V end was cut by 8 bases, the J end by 2 bases, with 6 bases between. The CDR3 consists of 10 residues.

V is TRBV2 and J is TRBJ2-1, with 8 positions matching TRBD2. Germline V gene data show CDR1 as SNHLY and CDR2 as FYNNEI. With 6 bases clipped from V and 3 bases from J, the junction kept 13 bases outside the gene matches. This CDR3 comprises 17 residues. CDR3 bases: TGTGCCAGCAGCGCTTTCCTCAGCGGGGGCATCTACAATGAGCAGTTCTTC. It yields the protein CASSAFLSGGIYNEQFF.

This chain uses TRBV6-6 with TRBJ2-7; D is ambiguous. The V gene's germline CDR1 is MNHNY and CDR2 SVGAGI (reference sequence). The CDR3 length is 13 residues. V gave up 0 bases and J gave up 3 bases, with 6 bases separating them. The CDR3 DNA reads as TGTGCCAGCAGTTACTCGGGCAGCTACGAGCAGTACTTC. Translated: CASSYSGSYEQYF.

This chain uses TRBV4-2 with TRBJ2-6; TRBD2 aligns across 14 bases. Germline assignment: CDR1 LGHNA and CDR2 YNFKEQ. This CDR3 region has 19 residues. V lost 5 bases, J lost 0 bases, and 6 bases stayed unmatched. The CDR3 DNA sequence: TGTGCCAGCAGCTTAGGACTAGCGGGAGGAAGCTCTGGGGCCAACGTCCTGACTTTC. As protein: CASSLGLAGGSSGANVLTF.

In the case of this clone: The sample holds other DNA sequences that translate to the same CDR3. The gene calls are TRBV10-3 and TRBJ2-2; 7 nucleotides line up with TRBD1. The CDR3 has 15 residues. Trimming removed 4 bases from V and 5 bases from J; junction bases left unmatched: 7. Germline CDR1 and CDR2: ENHRY and SYGVKD. The CDR3 loop is CAISGLIQGTGELFF. CDR3 bases: TGTGCCATCAGTGGGCTTATACAGGGGACCGGGGAGCTGTTTTTT.

This chain links TRBV7-9 with TRBJ1-5, with D perhaps TRBD1 (6 bases). Germline V CDR1 and CDR2: SEHNR, FQNEAQ (reference sequence). The CDR3 loop spans 15 amino acids. The V and J ends lost 1 base and 7 bases respectively, with 14 bases between them. The CDR3 DNA reads TGTGCCAGCAGCTTAGGATTGCAGGGGCACCAGCCCCAGCATTTT. This encodes CASSLGLQGHQPQHF. The full variable domain, in which reference TRBV7-9 and TRBJ1-5 provide the parts outside the CDR3, is DTGVSQNPRHKITKRGQNVTFRCDPISEHNRLYWYRQTLGQGPEFLTYFQNEAQLEKSRLLSDRFSAERPKGSFSTLEIQRTEQGDSAMYLCASSLGLQGHQPQHFGDGTRLSIL.

The chain couples TRBV7-6 to TRBJ1-2; the match to TRBD1 covers 7 bases. Germline V gene sequence: CDR1 SGHVS, CDR2 FNYEAQ. Losses at the gene ends were 4 bases for V and 6 bases for J; bases not matched to a gene: 5. The CDR3 consists of 13 residues. Written as DNA, the CDR3 is TGTGCCAGCAGCTCATCTACAGGGGATGGCTACACCTTC. Translating it yields CASSSSTGDGYTF.